This record covers a single T cell receptor beta chain. Its cognate antigen is unknown. The data belong to a study of CD8 T cells in ankylosing spondylitis. Whole-study results and caveats: Earlier authors reported some of these motif variants in reactive arthritis synovial fluid and blood. CD8+ cells made up the disease-linked clones, which were relatively rare in peripheral blood. The study looked at matched synovial fluid samples from ankylosing spondylitis patients. Disease-linked clones were reported to be significantly enriched there. Seven to nine highly homologous variants formed a TCR beta motif that appeared characteristic of ankylosing spondylitis blood.

From germline, CDR1 is LGHDT and CDR2 YNNKEL (reference sequence). The CDR3 extends over 14 amino acids. Trimming removed 2 bases from V and 4 bases from J; junction bases left unmatched: 2. The authors made TCR beta libraries by quantitative 5'-RACE with molecular barcodes. TCRdb processed the 5' RACE reads anew with MiXCR; each CDR3 protein has one entry. The table records approximately 540,000 distinct CDR3 sequences, roughly 12% of them present only once. The rearrangement joins TRBV3-1 to TRBJ1-1; the match to TRBD1 covers 9 bases. Sequenced: blood, either unsorted or a sorted T cell fraction (not recorded which). This receptor was obtained from a male donor with ankylosing spondylitis. The CDR3 spells CASSQTGQGTEAFF. The CDR3 region has the DNA TGTGCCAGCAGCCAAACGGGACAGGGCACTGAAGCTTTCTTT.